This T cell receptor beta chain originates from a study of T cells expressing NK-cell markers. Study-level findings and limits: Topping the CD3+CD56-NKG2C+ fraction as well were these clonotypes, in a handful of donors.

With regard to this clonotype: Its specificity is unknown.

From the 5' RACE reads, TCRdb lists one entry per CDR3 protein and no DNA. This listing includes 400,000 to 450,000 distinct CDR3 sequences. The CDR3 spans 15 residues. From germline, CDR1 is SGHRS and CDR2 YFSETQ. The chain is built from TRBV5-1 and TRBJ2-1; the D call from TCRdb, TRBD1, cannot be confirmed without DNA. The sequence came from a woman aged 18-70 years in good health. Material for sequencing was blood T cells: a sorted CD56 or NKG2C T cell subset, CD4+ or CD8+ T cells, or bulk PBMC T cells (not recorded which). CDR3 residues: CASSFDRGPYNEQFF.